Sequencing of this T cell receptor (beta chain) was carried out in a study of cytomegalovirus exposure and HLA in healthy donors. General observations from the study: The study designated over 150 TCR beta chains cytomegalovirus-associated. CMV antigen specificity was confirmed in vitro for a few CMV-associated chains. What a later analysis showed was that several of the most significant clusters appeared linked to common viral pathogens. TRBV6-2, TRBV6-3 and some other V segments were unresolvable in 87-base-pair reads.

Primers: 60 Vbeta forward and 13 Jbeta reverse. TCRdb's copy holds only in-frame clones and misses some; the assay was immunoSEQ multiplex PCR. The data hold fewer than 200,000 clones, with over 60% observed a single time. CDR3 length: 17 residues. The junction had 7 bases not matched to a gene; V was cut back by 0 bases and J by 3 bases. Germline values: CDR1 SGHNT, CDR2 YYREEE (reference sequence). In regard to this clone: Antigen unknown.

This sequence originates from a man aged 35-49 years in good health and CMV-seropositive. The V and J genes are TRBV5-4 and TRBJ2-3, with TRBD2 matching over 10 bases. Source material: PBMCs. CDR3 residues: CASSLGSSGSVTDTQYF. DNA for the CDR3: TGTGCCAGCAGCTTGGGTTCTAGCGGGAGTGTAACAGATACGCAGTATTTT.